This TCR beta chain was sequenced during a study of blood T cell repertoires in COVID-19. Germline CDR1 reads MDHEN; CDR2 reads SYDVKM. This CDR3 is 11 amino acids long. V lost 3 bases to trimming and J lost 4 bases, with 3 bases between them. In the original processing: Reference gene primer amplification in the assay estimated nucleated cell counts. TCRdb's copy holds only in-frame clones and misses some; the assay was immunoSEQ multiplex PCR. V, J and clone size derive from that table, while D and trimming were established from the DNA sequence. The sample includes 290,000 or so clones, around 83% of them seen just once. Participant reports of clinical history set cohort assignment.

The clonotype originates from a middle-aged man who had been exposed to COVID-19. The chain joins TRBV28 to TRBJ1-1; D ambiguous. The sequenced sample consisted of PBMCs or T cells enriched from blood (not recorded which). CDR3: CASSFLTEAFF. The CDR3 region has the DNA TGTGCCAGCAGTTTCCTCACTGAAGCTTTCTTT. Complete variable domain (other parts from reference TRBV28 and TRBJ1-1): DVKVTQSSRYLVKRTGEKVFLECVQDMDHENMFWYRQDPGLGLRLIYFSYDVKMKEKGDIPEGYSVSREKKERFSLILESASTNQTSMYLCASSFLTEAFFGQGTRLTVV.